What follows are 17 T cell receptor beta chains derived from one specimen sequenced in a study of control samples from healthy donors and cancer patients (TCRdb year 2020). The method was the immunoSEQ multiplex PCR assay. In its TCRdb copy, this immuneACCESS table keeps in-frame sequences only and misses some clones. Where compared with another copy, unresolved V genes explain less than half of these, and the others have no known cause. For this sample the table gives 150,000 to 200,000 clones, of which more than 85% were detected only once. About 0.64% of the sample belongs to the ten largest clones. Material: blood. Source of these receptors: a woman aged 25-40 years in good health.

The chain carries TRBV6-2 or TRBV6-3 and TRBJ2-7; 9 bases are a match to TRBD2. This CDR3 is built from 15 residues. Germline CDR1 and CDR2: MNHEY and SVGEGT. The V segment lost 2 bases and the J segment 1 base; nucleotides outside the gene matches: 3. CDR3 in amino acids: CASSYQAGGSYEQYF. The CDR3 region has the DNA TGTGCCAGCAGTTACCAGGCGGGAGGGTCCTACGAGCAGTACTTC.

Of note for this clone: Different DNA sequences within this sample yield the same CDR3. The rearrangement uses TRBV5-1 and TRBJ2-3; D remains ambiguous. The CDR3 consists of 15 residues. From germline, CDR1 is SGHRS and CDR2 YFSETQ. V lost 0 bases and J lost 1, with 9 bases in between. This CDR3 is CASSLGTSGTDTQYF. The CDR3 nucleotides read TGCGCCAGCAGCTTGGGGACGTCTGGCACAGATACGCAGTATTTT.

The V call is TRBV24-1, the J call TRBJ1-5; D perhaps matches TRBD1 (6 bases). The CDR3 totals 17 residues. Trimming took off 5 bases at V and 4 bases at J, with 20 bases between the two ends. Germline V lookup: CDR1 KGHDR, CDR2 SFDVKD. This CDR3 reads CATSVWVGRGRNQPQHF. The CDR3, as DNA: TGTGCCACCAGTGTATGGGTTGGCAGGGGCAGGAATCAGCCCCAGCATTTT.

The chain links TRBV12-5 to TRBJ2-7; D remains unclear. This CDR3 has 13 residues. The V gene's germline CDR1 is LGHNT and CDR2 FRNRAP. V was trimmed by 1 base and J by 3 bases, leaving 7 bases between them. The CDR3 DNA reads TGTGCTAGTGGTTTGGGGACCGACTACGAGCAGTACTTC. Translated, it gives CASGLGTDYEQYF.

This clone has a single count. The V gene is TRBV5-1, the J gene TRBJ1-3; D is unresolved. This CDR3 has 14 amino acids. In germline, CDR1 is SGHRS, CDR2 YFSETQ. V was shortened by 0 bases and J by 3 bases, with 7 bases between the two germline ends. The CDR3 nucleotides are TGCGCCAGCAGCTTGGGGACCCTTGGAAACACCATATATTTT. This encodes CASSLGTLGNTIYF.

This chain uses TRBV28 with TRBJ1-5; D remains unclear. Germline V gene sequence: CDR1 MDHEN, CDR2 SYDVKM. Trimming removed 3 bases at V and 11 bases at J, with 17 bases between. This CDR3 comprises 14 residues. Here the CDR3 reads CASSFIPAGEAQHF. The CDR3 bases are TGTGCCAGCAGTTTTATCCCCGCAGGAGAGGCCCAGCATTTT. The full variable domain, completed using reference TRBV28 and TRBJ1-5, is DVKVTQSSRYLVKRTGEKVFLECVQDMDHENMFWYRQDPGLGLRLIYFSYDVKMKEKGDIPEGYSVSREKKERFSLILESASTNQTSMYLCASSFIPAGEAQHFGDGTRLSIL.

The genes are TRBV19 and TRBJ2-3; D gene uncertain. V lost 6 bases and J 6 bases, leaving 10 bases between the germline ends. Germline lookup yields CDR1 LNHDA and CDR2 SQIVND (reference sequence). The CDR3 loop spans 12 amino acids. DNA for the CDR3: TGTGCCAGTAGCCGGATCAGGGATACGCAGTATTTT. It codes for CASSRIRDTQYF.

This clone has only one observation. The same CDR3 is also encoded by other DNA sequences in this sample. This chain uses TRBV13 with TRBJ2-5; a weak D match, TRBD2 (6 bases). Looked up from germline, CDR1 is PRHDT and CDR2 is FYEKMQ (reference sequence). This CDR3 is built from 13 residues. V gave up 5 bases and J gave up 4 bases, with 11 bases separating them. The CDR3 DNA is TGTGCCAGCAGCCCGGGACTGGGAGAGACCCAGTACTTC. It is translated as CASSPGLGETQYF.

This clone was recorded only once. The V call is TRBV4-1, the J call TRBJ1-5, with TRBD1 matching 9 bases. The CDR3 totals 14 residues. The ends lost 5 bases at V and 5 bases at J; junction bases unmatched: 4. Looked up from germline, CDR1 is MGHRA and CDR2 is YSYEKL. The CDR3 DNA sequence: TGCGCCAGCAGCACGACAGGGGGTCATCAGCCCCAGCATTTT. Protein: CASSTTGGHQPQHF.

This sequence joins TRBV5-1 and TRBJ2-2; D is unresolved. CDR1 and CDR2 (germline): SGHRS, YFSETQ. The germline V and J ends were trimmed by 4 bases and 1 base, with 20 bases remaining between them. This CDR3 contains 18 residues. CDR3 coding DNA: TGCGCCAGCAGCCCCCGCTTGGACCGGCGGAGGAACACCGGGGAGCTGTTTTTT. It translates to CASSPRLDRRRNTGELFF.

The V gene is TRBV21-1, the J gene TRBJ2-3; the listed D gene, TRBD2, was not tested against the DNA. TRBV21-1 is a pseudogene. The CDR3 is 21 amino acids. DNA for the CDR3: TGTGCCAGCAGCTTTCTAGAGACTAGCGGGAGGGCGGGGTCGGATCCAGATACGCAGTATTTT. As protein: CASSFLETSGRAGSDPDTQYF.

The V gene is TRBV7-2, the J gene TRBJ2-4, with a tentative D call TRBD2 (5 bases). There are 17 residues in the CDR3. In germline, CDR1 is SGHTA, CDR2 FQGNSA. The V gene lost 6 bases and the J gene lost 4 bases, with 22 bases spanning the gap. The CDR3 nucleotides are TGTGCCAGCAGTCTACCCCCGGGGTCCGAGACTAAAAACATTCAGTACTTC. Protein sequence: CASSLPPGSETKNIQYF.

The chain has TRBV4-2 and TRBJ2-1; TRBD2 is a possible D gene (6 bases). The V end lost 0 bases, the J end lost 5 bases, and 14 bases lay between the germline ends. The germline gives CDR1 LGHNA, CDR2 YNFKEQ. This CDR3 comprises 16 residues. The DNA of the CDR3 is TGTGCCAGCAGCCAAGATTTGGGGACTTGGAACAATGAGCAGTTCTTC. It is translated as CASSQDLGTWNNEQFF.

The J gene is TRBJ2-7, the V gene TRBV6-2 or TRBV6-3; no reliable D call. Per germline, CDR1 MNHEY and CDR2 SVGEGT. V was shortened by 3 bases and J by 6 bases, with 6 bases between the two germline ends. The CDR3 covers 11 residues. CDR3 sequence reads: CASSYHVEQYF. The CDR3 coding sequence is TGTGCCAGCAGTTATCACGTCGAGCAGTACTTC.

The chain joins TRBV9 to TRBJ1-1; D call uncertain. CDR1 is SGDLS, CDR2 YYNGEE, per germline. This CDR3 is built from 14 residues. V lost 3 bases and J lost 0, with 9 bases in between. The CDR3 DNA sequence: TGTGCCAGCAGCGGGTCTCTACTGAACACTGAAGCTTTCTTT. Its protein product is CASSGSLLNTEAFF. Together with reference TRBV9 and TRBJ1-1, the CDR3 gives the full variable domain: DSGVTQTPKHLITATGQRVTLRCSPRSGDLSVYWYQQSLDQGLQFLIQYYNGEERAKGNILERFSAQQFPDLHSELNLSSLELGDSALYFCASSGSLLNTEAFFGQGTRLTVV.

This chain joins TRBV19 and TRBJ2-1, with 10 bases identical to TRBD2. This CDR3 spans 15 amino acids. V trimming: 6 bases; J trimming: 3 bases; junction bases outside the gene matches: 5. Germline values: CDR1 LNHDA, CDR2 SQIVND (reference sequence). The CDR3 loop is CASSLLAGGYNEQFF. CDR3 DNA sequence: TGTGCCAGTAGCCTTTTAGCGGGAGGCTACAATGAGCAGTTCTTC.

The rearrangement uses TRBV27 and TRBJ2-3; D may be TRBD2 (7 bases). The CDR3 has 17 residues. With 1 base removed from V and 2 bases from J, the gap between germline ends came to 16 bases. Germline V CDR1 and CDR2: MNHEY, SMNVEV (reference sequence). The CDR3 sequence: CASSLYTGRGVTDTQYF. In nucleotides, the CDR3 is TGTGCCAGCAGTTTATACACAGGGAGGGGGGTCACAGATACGCAGTATTTT.